The 25 T cell receptor beta chains reported below all come from one sample, sequenced in a study of shared clonotypes between healthy human individuals. Profiled with immunoSEQ multiplex PCR; TCRdb holds only in-frame clones, not every one. The profile covers fewer than 3 million clones, with less than 95% appearing a single time and roughly 0.34% taken by the ten largest. The source material was naive CD4+ T cells from PBMCs. This sample's subset: CD45RA+ positively selected. Source of these receptors: a man aged 18-30 years in good health. Some clones in this sample may be carry-over from other donors' samples.

The chain carries TRBV9 and TRBJ2-2, with TRBD2 matching 14 bases. In germline, CDR1 is SGDLS, CDR2 YYNGEE. The ends lost 1 base at V and 5 bases at J; junction bases unmatched: 7. CDR3 length: 18 amino acids. The DNA for the CDR3 is TGTGCCAGCAGCGTAAATCACAGACTAGCGGGAGGGACCGGGGAGCTGTTTTTT. This translates into CASSVNHRLAGGTGELFF.

CDR3 sequence reads: CASSQDTTLSYNEQFF. CDR3 in DNA: TGCGCCAGCAGCCAAGATACTACTCTTTCCTACAATGAGCAGTTCTTC. The chain joins TRBV4-1 to TRBJ2-1; unclear D gene. Trimming pared 0 bases from V and 1 base from J, leaving 10 bases between. Germline V gene lookup returns CDR1 MGHRA and CDR2 YSYEKL. The CDR3 totals 16 residues.

This clone was counted once. The chain joins TRBV5-1 to TRBJ2-2; D gene unclear. The germline V and J ends were trimmed by 1 base and 0 bases, with 10 bases remaining between them. This CDR3 comprises 16 residues. Germline lookup yields CDR1 SGHRS and CDR2 YFSETQ. The CDR3 spells CASSLLAAANTGELFF. The DNA of the CDR3 is TGCGCCAGCAGCTTGCTCGCGGCAGCGAACACCGGGGAGCTGTTTTTT.

CDR3 sequence (DNA): TGTGCCAGCAGTTTCTCGGCAGGGGGTTGGACTGAAGCTTTCTTT. Amino acids: CASSFSAGGWTEAFF. The chain links TRBV28 to TRBJ1-1, with TRBD1 matching 7 bases. Germline V CDR1 and CDR2: MDHEN, SYDVKM. The CDR3 spans 15 residues. V shed 3 bases, J shed 5 bases, and the junction held 9 bases outside the gene matches.

The rearrangement links TRBV18 to TRBJ2-5; D is perhaps TRBD1 (6 bases). Germline V gene sequence: CDR1 KGHSH, CDR2 LQKENI. The CDR3 is 13 residues long. The V gene lost 5 bases and the J gene lost 3 bases, with 10 bases spanning the gap. In DNA, the CDR3 is TGTGCCAGCTCATGGACAGTAAAAGAGACCCAGTACTTC. Amino acid sequence: CASSWTVKETQYF.

This chain uses TRBV5-1 with TRBJ1-3; 8 bases align to TRBD1. The CDR3 spans 15 residues. CDR1 is SGHRS, CDR2 YFSETQ, per germline. After removal of 1 base from V and 3 bases from J, the junction contained 3 bases not matched to a gene. CDR3 nucleotides: TGCGCCAGCAGCTTGCAACAGGGGGTTGGAAACACCATATATTTT. Translated, it gives CASSLQQGVGNTIYF. Full variable domain (rest looked up from reference TRBV5-1 and TRBJ1-3): KAGVTQTPRYLIKTRGQQVTLSCSPISGHRSVSWYQQTPGQGLQFLFEYFSETQRNKGNFPGRFSGRQFSNSRSEMNVSTLELGDSALYLCASSLQQGVGNTIYFGEGSWLTVV.

The CDR3 spells CASSPQGFSNQPQHF. The CDR3 DNA reads as TGCGCCAGCAGCCCACAGGGGTTCAGCAATCAGCCCCAGCATTTT. The chain has TRBV4-1 and TRBJ1-5, with 7 bases fitting TRBD1. Looked up from germline, CDR1 is MGHRA and CDR2 is YSYEKL. Unmatched junction bases numbered 4, after V lost 4 bases and J lost 1 base. The CDR3 loop spans 15 amino acids.

A note on this clone: At the DNA level, this CDR3 is encoded by other sequences in the same sample as well. V gene TRBV9 combines with J gene TRBJ1-3, with D unresolved. The CDR3 is 16 amino acids. Trimming stripped 0 bases from V and 0 bases from J, with 10 bases between. From germline, CDR1 is SGDLS and CDR2 YYNGEE. CDR3 sequence: CASSVASGNSGNTIYF. CDR3 DNA sequence: TGTGCCAGCAGCGTAGCTTCTGGGAACTCTGGAAACACCATATATTTT.

CDR3 in DNA: TGTGCCAGCAGTGAAGGGTTAGCGGGAGGGCTCGCAGATACGCAGTATTTT. It codes for CASSEGLAGGLADTQYF. The chain joins TRBV6-1 to TRBJ2-3, with 11 nucleotides matching TRBD2. J gave up 4 bases and V 1 base, and 7 bases lay outside the gene matches. Germline assignment: CDR1 MNHNS and CDR2 SASEGT. The CDR3 loop spans 17 amino acids.

This clone has only a few counts. The J gene is TRBJ1-4, the V gene TRBV10-3; D might be TRBD1 (5 bases). V dropped 3 bases and J dropped 7 bases, with 9 bases sitting between them. In germline, CDR1 is ENHRY, CDR2 SYGVKD. The CDR3 contains 13 residues. CDR3 DNA: TGTGCCATCAGTGATACAGGACTTGAAAAACTGTTTTTT. The encoded protein is CAISDTGLEKLFF.

This clone was seen just once. The same CDR3 also results from other DNA sequences found in this sample. This sequence joins TRBV18 and TRBJ2-7, with D maybe TRBD2 (7 bases). Germline V gene lookup returns CDR1 KGHSH and CDR2 LQKENI. This CDR3 region has 14 residues. V was trimmed by 2 bases and J by 3 bases, leaving 11 bases between them. This CDR3 reads CASSPSRGGYEQYF. In DNA, the CDR3 is TGTGCCAGCTCACCATCGAGGGGGGGCTACGAGCAGTACTTC.

The chain links TRBV30 to TRBJ1-2; D perhaps matches TRBD1 (6 bases). V lost 0 bases and J lost 7, with 12 bases in between. The CDR3 runs to 13 residues. CDR1 is GTSNPN and CDR2 is SVGIG in the germline V gene (reference sequence). In DNA form, the CDR3 reads TGTGCCTGGAGTGTGGGGGCCCACTCTGGCTACACCTTC. Translated, it gives CAWSVGAHSGYTF.

This rearrangement joins TRBV28 to TRBJ1-5, with D maybe TRBD1 (5 bases). Germline CDR1 and CDR2: MDHEN and SYDVKM. V was clipped by 2 bases and J by 1 base, with 12 bases between them. The CDR3 runs to 16 residues. The CDR3 loop is CASSLGGGGSNQPQHF. In nucleotides, the CDR3 is TGTGCCAGCAGTTTAGGGGGGGGAGGAAGCAATCAGCCCCAGCATTTT.

The chain has TRBV7-2 and TRBJ2-7; a weak D match, TRBD1 (6 bases). This CDR3 has 14 residues. Per the germline V gene, CDR1 is SGHTA and CDR2 is FQGNSA. V lost 4 bases to trimming and J lost 0 bases, with 10 bases between them. The CDR3 here is CASSSQGSSYEQYF. CDR3 bases: TGTGCCAGCAGCTCCCAGGGGAGCTCCTACGAGCAGTACTTC.

The rearrangement links TRBV27 to TRBJ2-7, with D hard to call. The V end lost 1 base, the J end lost 2 bases, and 15 bases lay between the germline ends. This CDR3 comprises 16 residues. Germline V gene sequence: CDR1 MNHEY, CDR2 SMNVEV (reference sequence). This chain's CDR3 is CASSLFRRDETYEQYF. In DNA form, the CDR3 reads TGTGCCAGCAGTTTATTTCGCAGAGACGAAACCTACGAGCAGTACTTC.

Worth noting for this clone: Other DNA sequences in the sample encode the same CDR3. This chain uses TRBV7-3 with TRBJ2-1, with D tentatively TRBD2 (6 bases). The CDR3 is made up of 15 amino acids. Germline CDR1 SGHTA, CDR2 FQGTGA. Trimming stripped 0 bases from V and 0 bases from J, with 6 bases between. The CDR3 bases are TGTGCCAGCAGCTTAACCGGGAGCTCCTACAATGAGCAGTTCTTC. Its protein is CASSLTGSSYNEQFF.

Written as DNA, the CDR3 is TGCGCCAGCAGCTTAATACAGGGTGGGGTCGAGCAGTACTTC. Its protein is CASSLIQGGVEQYF. This chain links TRBV5-1 with TRBJ2-7, with D maybe TRBD1 (6 bases). Trimming removed 2 bases from V and 6 bases from J, with 15 bases in between. CDR3 length: 14 amino acids. Germline CDR1 and CDR2: SGHRS and YFSETQ. Combining the CDR3 with reference TRBV5-1 and TRBJ2-7 gives the whole variable domain KAGVTQTPRYLIKTRGQQVTLSCSPISGHRSVSWYQQTPGQGLQFLFEYFSETQRNKGNFPGRFSGRQFSNSRSEMNVSTLELGDSALYLCASSLIQGGVEQYFGPGTRLTVT.

This rearrangement joins TRBV30 to TRBJ1-2; no clear D gene. The V gene's germline CDR1 is GTSNPN and CDR2 SVGIG (reference sequence). CDR3 length: 10 amino acids. V was pared by 2 bases and J by 6 bases, with 4 bases between. CDR3 loop: CAWSRNGYTF. DNA of the CDR3: TGTGCCTGGAGTCGAAATGGCTACACCTTC. The full variable domain, with the rest looked up from reference TRBV30 and TRBJ1-2, is SQTIHQWPATLVQPVGSPLSLECTVEGTSNPNLYWYRQAAGRGLQLLFYSVGIGQISSEVPQNLSASRPQDRQFILSSKKLLLSDSGFYLCAWSRNGYTFGSGTRLTVV.

This sequence joins TRBV28 and TRBJ1-3, with TRBD1 matching over 8 bases. The CDR3 spans 18 residues. The V and J ends lost 7 bases and 3 bases, in that order; junction bases with no gene match: 17. The germline V gene encodes CDR1 MDHEN and CDR2 SYDVKM. The CDR3 is CASTPSDNRGKFGNTIYF. CDR3 DNA sequence: TGTGCCAGCACCCCTTCCGACAACAGGGGGAAGTTTGGAAACACCATATATTTT.

V is TRBV5-1 and J is TRBJ1-6, with unresolved D. From germline, CDR1 is SGHRS and CDR2 YFSETQ. This CDR3 is built from 13 residues. The ends were cut back, 1 base at V and 6 bases at J, with 5 bases in the middle. The CDR3 coding sequence is TGCGCCAGCAGCTTGAATTCTAATTCACCCCTCCACTTT. Protein sequence: CASSLNSNSPLHF.

The V and J genes are TRBV28 and TRBJ2-1, with D possibly TRBD1 on 5 matching bases. With 6 bases removed from V and 14 bases from J, the gap between germline ends came to 23 bases. CDR1 is MDHEN and CDR2 is SYDVKM in the germline V gene. The CDR3 consists of 14 residues. The CDR3 DNA sequence: TGTGCCAGCAGCCTACCGCCTGTGACCCAAGGGGAGTTCTTC. Protein sequence: CASSLPPVTQGEFF.

The CDR3 here is CASSRPAGSNEQFF. CDR3 nucleotide sequence: TGTGCCAGCAGCCGACCCGCGGGGTCCAATGAGCAGTTCTTC. The chain links TRBV7-9 to TRBJ2-1, with D possibly TRBD2 on 6 matching bases. Deletions cut 5 bases from V and 6 bases from J, with 14 bases between. This CDR3 has 14 residues. Germline CDR1 is SEHNR and CDR2 is FQNEAQ (reference sequence).

This chain joins TRBV6-1 and TRBJ2-7, with TRBD2 identical over 10 bases. Germline trimming cut 4 bases from V and 2 bases from J; bases unmatched to any gene: 11. Germline V gene sequence: CDR1 MNHNS, CDR2 SASEGT. CDR3 length equals 17 residues. The CDR3 DNA follows: TGTGCCAGCAGTGGGGGTTGGACTAGCGGAACGACCTACGAGCAGTACTTC. Residues: CASSGGWTSGTTYEQYF.

This chain links TRBV6-1 with TRBJ2-3; 11 bases fit TRBD2. The V and J ends lost 3 bases and 4 bases, in that order; junction bases with no gene match: 6. This CDR3 region has 16 residues. Per the germline V gene, CDR1 is MNHNS and CDR2 is SASEGT. CDR3 residues: CASSDNSGRAADTQYF. Written as DNA, the CDR3 is TGTGCCAGCAGTGATAATAGCGGGAGGGCCGCAGATACGCAGTATTTT.

As for this clone: Other DNA sequences in this specimen translate into the identical CDR3. The chain recombines TRBV5-1 with TRBJ2-7; 8 bases line up with TRBD2. V gave up 5 bases and J gave up 3 bases; unmatched junction bases: 7. Germline V gene lookup returns CDR1 SGHRS and CDR2 YFSETQ. The CDR3 spans 14 residues. CDR3 protein: CASSPTGTSYEQYF. The CDR3 DNA reads TGCGCCAGCAGTCCAACCGGGACTAGCTACGAGCAGTACTTC.